This T cell receptor (beta chain) was identified during a study of Ad26.COV2.S vaccination and SARS-CoV-2 variants. The table came from immunoSEQ multiplex PCR; TCRdb's copy has only in-frame clones and leaves some out. The repertoire includes hundreds of thousands of clones, about 90% of them detected once, and roughly 1.5% sits in the top ten. This CDR3 comprises 13 residues. CDR1 SGHAT and CDR2 FQNNGV come from the germline V gene. Trimming at V came to 5 bases and at J to 4 bases, leaving 5 bases not matched to a gene. In this sample, this clone turned up a few times. Treatment noted: roughly 19 received Ad26.COV2.S at low or high dose, single or two shots; 5 received placebo; per-sample allocation not given. Sampling was performed 63 days after the first vaccine or placebo injection.

The source is a person aged 18-60 years who received the Ad26.COV2.S COVID-19 vaccine or a placebo. The source was peripheral blood, collected in a trial of Ad26.COV2.S vaccine versus placebo. V and J are TRBV11-2 and TRBJ2-7; 7 bases agree with TRBD1. The CDR3 DNA is TGTGCCAGCAGCCCCCAACAGGGGTACGAGCAGTACTTC. As protein: CASSPQQGYEQYF.